One and the same sample provided the 23 T cell receptor beta chains below, sequenced in a study of blood T cell repertoires in COVID-19. The method was immunoSEQ multiplex PCR; TCRdb's version includes in-frame clones alone and lacks a portion of them. The data hold 250,000 to 350,000 clones, with 88% observed a single time. Source material: peripheral blood. These receptors were collected from a young woman with COVID-19, enrolled during active disease.

The chain couples TRBV2 to TRBJ1-1; 8 bases fit TRBD1. The CDR3 is made up of 11 amino acids. From germline, CDR1 is SNHLY and CDR2 FYNNEI. V shed 5 bases, J shed 10 bases, and the junction held 3 bases outside the gene matches. The CDR3 DNA reads TGTGCCAGCAGTATTACAGGGGGAGCTTTCTTT. Its protein is CASSITGGAFF.

This chain joins TRBV29-1 and TRBJ1-3; the match to TRBD1 covers 9 bases. There are 14 residues in the CDR3. The trim removed 5 bases at V and 2 bases at J, leaving 4 bases unmatched. Germline V gene sequence: CDR1 SQVTM, CDR2 ANQGSEA. As DNA, the CDR3 is TGCAGCGTTATGGGACAGGGAGCTGGAAACACCATATATTTT. The encoded protein is CSVMGQGAGNTIYF.

The chain has TRBV28 and TRBJ2-1; no clear D gene. Trimming pared 6 bases from V and 4 bases from J, leaving 13 bases between. The germline V gene has CDR1 MDHEN and CDR2 SYDVKM. The CDR3 runs 14 residues. In nucleotides, the CDR3 is TGTGCCAGCAGACAATTGGCGGAGTACAATGAGCAGTTCTTC. Protein: CASRQLAEYNEQFF.

The chain carries TRBV27 and TRBJ1-5, with D possibly TRBD1 on 5 matching bases. V was trimmed by 6 bases and J by 4 bases, leaving 13 bases between them. This CDR3 contains 14 residues. The germline CDR1 and CDR2 sequences are MNHEY and SMNVEV (reference sequence). The CDR3 here is CASSPDILNQPQHF. The CDR3 DNA is TGTGCCAGCAGCCCGGACATACTGAATCAGCCCCAGCATTTT.

The chain uses TRBV4-2 and TRBJ2-3, with TRBD2 as a possible D gene (5 bases). The CDR3 covers 13 residues. Deletions cut 0 bases from V and 5 bases from J, with 6 bases between. CDR1 LGHNA and CDR2 YNFKEQ come from the germline V gene. Here the CDR3 reads CASSQDGGDTQYF. CDR3 DNA: TGTGCCAGCAGCCAAGATGGAGGAGATACGCAGTATTTT.

Only one count was recorded for this clone. As DNA, the CDR3 is TGTGCCAGTAGTATCGGAGGGTTCAGCTCCTATAATTCACCCCTCCACTTT. Translated: CASSIGGFSSYNSPLHF. The chain is built from TRBV19 and TRBJ1-6; unclear D gene. The germline V and J ends were trimmed by 3 bases and 0 bases, with 12 bases remaining between them. The CDR3 is made up of 17 amino acids. CDR1 LNHDA and CDR2 SQIVND come from the germline V gene (reference sequence).

CDR3 DNA: TGTGCCACACTAGGGACAGTCTCCTACAATGAGCAGTTCTTC. Protein sequence: CATLGTVSYNEQFF. The chain couples TRBV10-3 to TRBJ2-1, with TRBD1 matching 7 bases. CDR3 length equals 14 residues. The germline V gene has CDR1 ENHRY and CDR2 SYGVKD. Trimming took 10 bases from V and 0 from J; bases not matched to a gene: 6.

This clone has just one count. CDR3 DNA sequence: TGTGCCAGCAGGCCCCGGGCCCGGGGGACGTACGAGCAGTACTTC. This translates into CASRPRARGTYEQYF. The rearrangement joins TRBV28 to TRBJ2-7; maybe TRBD2 (6 bases). The V and J ends lost 6 bases and 4 bases respectively, with 19 bases between them. There are 15 residues in the CDR3. CDR1 and CDR2 from the germline V gene are MDHEN and SYDVKM.

The genes are TRBV28 and TRBJ1-2, with TRBD1 matching 8 bases. The V gene's germline CDR1 is MDHEN and CDR2 SYDVKM. The J segment lost 2 bases and the V segment lost 3 bases, leaving 5 bases of the junction unmatched. The length of the CDR3 is 15 residues. CDR3 coding DNA: TGTGCCAGCAGTTTGAGGGGGACAGGAAACTATGGCTACACCTTC. Amino acid sequence: CASSLRGTGNYGYTF.

The V and J genes are TRBV7-3 and TRBJ2-7; 9 nucleotides match TRBD1. CDR3 size: 15 residues. CDR1 SGHTA and CDR2 FQGTGA come from the germline V gene. Losses at the gene ends were 5 bases for V and 1 base for J; bases not matched to a gene: 6. The CDR3 bases are TGTGCCAGCAGCCTCACAGGGGGCACGTCCTACGAGCAGTACTTC. Its translation: CASSLTGGTSYEQYF. Filled out from reference TRBV7-3 and TRBJ2-7, the complete variable domain reads GAGVSQTPSNKVTEKGKYVELRCDPISGHTALYWYRQSLGQGPEFLIYFQGTGAADDSGLPNDRFFAVRPEGSVSTLKIQRTERGDSAVYLCASSLTGGTSYEQYFGPGTRLTVT.

J is TRBJ1-1 and V is TRBV6-6; a weak D match, TRBD1 (6 bases). The ends were cut back, 7 bases at V and 0 bases at J, with 9 bases in the middle. CDR3 length equals 13 residues. In germline, CDR1 is MNHNY, CDR2 SVGAGI (reference sequence). The CDR3 here is CASKQGMNTEAFF. CDR3 nucleotides: TGTGCCAGCAAGCAGGGGATGAACACTGAAGCTTTCTTT.

V and J are TRBV28 and TRBJ1-5, with 9 bases aligning to TRBD1. The CDR3 covers 15 residues. V gave up 6 bases and J gave up 5 bases; unmatched junction bases: 8. Per the germline V gene, CDR1 is MDHEN and CDR2 is SYDVKM. The CDR3 DNA reads as TGTGCCAGCAGCCACGGGACAGGGCTCCATCAGCCCCAGCATTTT. This codes for CASSHGTGLHQPQHF.

This chain joins TRBV20-1 and TRBJ2-7; 7 bases fit TRBD1. The CDR3 has 11 residues. Germline CDR1 DFQATT, CDR2 SNEGSKA (reference sequence). The CDR3 sequence: CSARERGLVRV. In DNA, the CDR3 is TGCAGTGCTAGAGAGAGGGGGCTAGTTCGGGTC.

The CDR3 sequence is CASSLGQSNEKLFF. CDR3 nucleotide sequence: TGTGCCAGCAGCTTAGGACAGAGTAATGAAAAACTGTTTTTT. This chain connects TRBV11-2 to TRBJ1-4; D may be TRBD1 (5 bases). The germline V gene encodes CDR1 SGHAT and CDR2 FQNNGV. CDR3 size: 14 residues. The V gene lost 1 base and the J gene lost 4 bases, with 7 bases spanning the gap.

This clone has at least ten counts. The rearrangement uses TRBV19 and TRBJ1-2, with D possibly TRBD1 on 6 matching bases. Trimming pared 4 bases from V and 4 bases from J, leaving 16 bases between. CDR1 and CDR2 from the germline V gene are LNHDA and SQIVND (reference sequence). CDR3 length: 15 amino acids. The CDR3 spells CASSTPDSATYGYTF. As DNA, the CDR3 is TGTGCCAGTAGTACCCCGGACAGCGCGACCTATGGCTACACCTTC.

In DNA, the CDR3 is TGCGCCAGCAGCTTGGAACGGGACTCCACAGGGGCAGATACGCAGTATTTT. It translates to CASSLERDSTGADTQYF. The chain employs TRBV5-1 and TRBJ2-3; tentative D call: TRBD1 (7 bases). CDR3 length: 17 amino acids. Germline CDR1 is SGHRS and CDR2 is YFSETQ. V was pared by 0 bases and J by 4 bases, with 18 bases between.

This clone has only one observation. The chain is built from TRBV2 and TRBJ1-2; 8 bases line up with TRBD1. Losses at the gene ends were 5 bases for V and 2 bases for J; bases not matched to a gene: 7. CDR1 is SNHLY and CDR2 is FYNNEI in the germline V gene. CDR3 length: 15 residues. The CDR3 bases are TGTGCCAGCAGTCCGCGACAGGGGCCAAACTATGGCTACACCTTC. Protein: CASSPRQGPNYGYTF.

This clone was detected only a few times. V and J are TRBV29-1 and TRBJ2-7; a possible D gene is TRBD1 (5 bases). The CDR3 extends over 15 amino acids. Germline assignment: CDR1 SQVTM and CDR2 ANQGSEA. V was pared by 1 base and J by 6 bases, with 19 bases between. The CDR3 DNA is TGCAGCGTTGAAGTTGGTGGGGCAGATACGGGCGAGCAGTACTTC. This encodes CSVEVGGADTGEQYF.

In its sample, this clone was seen once. The rearrangement joins TRBV28 to TRBJ2-1; TRBD2 aligns across 9 bases. The CDR3 consists of 15 residues. CDR1 MDHEN and CDR2 SYDVKM come from the germline V gene. J gave up 4 bases and V 6 bases, and 7 bases lay outside the gene matches. The CDR3 DNA reads TGTGCCAGCAGCTTCGCGGGAGGGCGATACAATGAGCAGTTCTTC. It codes for CASSFAGGRYNEQFF.

This chain links TRBV7-3 with TRBJ2-3; 7 bases map to TRBD2. Per the germline V gene, CDR1 is SGHTA and CDR2 is FQGTGA. With 2 bases clipped from V and 5 bases from J, the junction kept 7 bases outside the gene matches. The length of the CDR3 is 15 residues. CDR3 sequence (DNA): TGTGCCAGCAGCTTAGTTGGCGGGAGTCAAGATACGCAGTATTTT. As protein: CASSLVGGSQDTQYF.

The chain couples TRBV14 to TRBJ2-7; D is perhaps TRBD2 (5 bases). Germline-derived CDR1 and CDR2 are SGHDN and FVKESK. The CDR3 runs to 17 residues. Trimming took off 0 bases at V and 0 bases at J, with 15 bases between the two ends. CDR3 in DNA: TGTGCCAGCAGCCAAGATCTAGCAGGAAGGAGCTCCTACGAGCAGTACTTC. Its translation: CASSQDLAGRSSYEQYF. Drawing the rest from reference TRBV14 and TRBJ2-7, the complete variable domain is EAGVTQFPSHSVIEKGQTVTLRCDPISGHDNLYWYRRVMGKEIKFLLHFVKESKQDESGMPNNRFLAERTGGTYSTLKVQPAELEDSGVYFCASSQDLAGRSSYEQYFGPGTRLTVT.

This sequence joins TRBV28 and TRBJ1-1, with a possible D match to TRBD1 (6 bases). CDR1 is MDHEN, CDR2 SYDVKM, per germline. This CDR3 contains 15 residues. With 3 bases removed from V and 4 bases from J, the gap between germline ends came to 15 bases. The chain's CDR3 is CASSFRGGLPTEAFF. Written as DNA, the CDR3 is TGTGCCAGCAGTTTTAGGGGGGGGCTCCCCACTGAAGCTTTCTTT. Full variable domain (remainder filled in from reference TRBV28 and TRBJ1-1): DVKVTQSSRYLVKRTGEKVFLECVQDMDHENMFWYRQDPGLGLRLIYFSYDVKMKEKGDIPEGYSVSREKKERFSLILESASTNQTSMYLCASSFRGGLPTEAFFGQGTRLTVV.

The gene calls are TRBV6-6 and TRBJ2-5, with D possibly matching TRBD2 (6 bases). V was pared by 3 bases and J by 5 bases, with 16 bases between. The CDR3 sequence is 15 residues long. The V gene's germline CDR1 is MNHNY and CDR2 SVGAGI (reference sequence). CDR3 protein: CASSYLSGAGETQYF. The CDR3 DNA is TGTGCCAGCAGTTATTTATCGGGAGCCGGGGAGACCCAGTACTTC.